This paragraph covers one T cell receptor (beta chain) sequence. These data belong to a study of shared T cell receptors in the human thymus. This CDR3 has 14 amino acids. Trimming at V came to 6 bases and at J to 2 bases, leaving 2 bases not matched to a gene. Per the germline V gene, CDR1 is LGHNA and CDR2 is YNFKEQ. Clones were sequenced by immunoSEQ multiplex PCR, and TCRdb holds only the in-frame ones, with some missing. The sample has roughly 500,000 clones; about four fifths are singletons. These data also formed part of another study, on human thymus T cells. That work adds: Thymus was obtained from resections taken during corrective heart surgery. Gene usage (both V and J) appeared biased in thymic and blood repertoires.

The TCR originated in a boy under two years old with a congenital heart defect. Sequenced input: thymocytes. The gene calls are TRBV4-2 and TRBJ1-4, with 8 bases identical to TRBD1. The CDR3 loop reads CASSRTGTNEKLFF. The DNA for the CDR3 is TGTGCCAGCAGTCGGACAGGGACTAATGAAAAACTGTTTTTT.